These 9 T cell receptor beta chains were all obtained from the same sample, sequenced in a study of blood T cell repertoires in COVID-19. Here immunoSEQ multiplex PCR was the method, and the copy in TCRdb shows in-frame clones only, minus some. The sample lists 200,000 to 300,000 clones, about four fifths seen once, with under 4.5% in the top ten. The material sequenced was peripheral blood. The receptor set was obtained from a middle-aged man with acute or convalescent COVID-19.

The chain combines TRBV4-1 with TRBJ2-3; tentatively, D is TRBD1 (6 bases). The V and J ends lost 6 bases and 3 bases respectively, with 13 bases between them. Germline CDR1 MGHRA, CDR2 YSYEKL. The CDR3 totals 14 residues. The CDR3 reads CASSPRDTTDTQYF. Written as DNA, the CDR3 is TGCGCCAGCAGTCCCCGGGACACAACAGATACGCAGTATTTT.

The chain employs TRBV30 and TRBJ1-6, with D perhaps matching TRBD1 (6 bases). The CDR3 is made up of 13 amino acids. V was pared by 4 bases and J by 8 bases, with 12 bases between. Per the germline V gene, CDR1 is GTSNPN and CDR2 is SVGIG (reference sequence). The CDR3 sequence: CAWNRVVDSPLHF. The CDR3, as DNA: TGTGCCTGGAACAGGGTAGTTGATTCACCCCTCCACTTT.

The chain is built from TRBV3-1 (or the pseudogene TRBV3-2) and TRBJ2-7; unclear D gene. Between the trimmed V and J ends, which lost 0 bases and 4 bases, there was a span of 10 bases. The CDR3 is 14 amino acids. Per the germline V gene, CDR1 is LGHDT and CDR2 is YNNKEL (reference sequence). CDR3 in DNA: TGTGCCAGCAGCCAAGATACGAGTTTTTACGAGCAGTACTTC. Translated: CASSQDTSFYEQYF.

This rearrangement joins TRBV2 to TRBJ1-5, with 8 bases fitting TRBD1. This CDR3 spans 15 amino acids. From germline, CDR1 is SNHLY and CDR2 FYNNEI. Trimming cost V 3 bases and J 3 bases; bases outside gene matches: 4. CDR3 region: CASSETGEVNQPQHF. CDR3 sequence (DNA): TGTGCCAGCAGTGAGACAGGGGAGGTCAATCAGCCCCAGCATTTT.

The V gene is TRBV19, the J gene TRBJ1-2; 9 bases fit TRBD1. Germline assignment: CDR1 LNHDA and CDR2 SQIVND (reference sequence). The trim removed 4 bases at V and 3 bases at J, leaving 6 bases unmatched. The CDR3 is 15 residues long. The CDR3 reads CASSKARQGDYGYTF. The CDR3 region has the DNA TGTGCCAGTAGTAAAGCCCGACAGGGGGACTATGGCTACACCTTC.

The chain combines TRBV6-5 with TRBJ2-3; 12 bases match TRBD2. The CDR3 totals 15 residues. The trim removed 8 bases at V and 2 bases at J, leaving 5 bases unmatched. Germline V gene lookup returns CDR1 MNHEY and CDR2 SVGAGI. Written as DNA, the CDR3 is TGTGCCAGCCATGGACTAGCGGGACCCACAGATACGCAGTATTTT. Protein product: CASHGLAGPTDTQYF.

The chain joins TRBV30 to TRBJ2-3, with a weak D call TRBD1 (5 bases). Per germline, CDR1 GTSNPN and CDR2 SVGIG (reference sequence). V was cut by 2 bases and J by 2 bases, with 11 bases left in between. The CDR3 totals 14 residues. The CDR3 spells CAWSQGRHTDTQYF. CDR3 nucleotides: TGTGCCTGGAGTCAGGGCAGACACACAGATACGCAGTATTTT.

The chain combines TRBV5-4 with TRBJ2-1; TRBD2 agrees at 11 bases. Germline CDR1 and CDR2: SGHNT and YYREEE (reference sequence). V lost 4 bases, J lost 0 bases, and 6 bases stayed unmatched. This CDR3 is 17 amino acids long. CDR3 residues: CASSALAGAISYNEQFF. CDR3 nucleotide sequence: TGTGCCAGCAGCGCACTAGCGGGAGCGATCTCCTACAATGAGCAGTTCTTC.

Concerning this clone: The sample holds other DNA sequences that translate to the same CDR3. This chain uses TRBV18 with TRBJ2-6, with unresolved D. The CDR3 length is 13 residues. With 6 bases removed from V and 0 bases from J, the gap between germline ends came to 3 bases. Germline assignment: CDR1 KGHSH and CDR2 LQKENI. The CDR3 DNA reads TGTGCCAGCTCCCTCTCTGGGGCCAACGTCCTGACTTTC. Translation gives CASSLSGANVLTF.